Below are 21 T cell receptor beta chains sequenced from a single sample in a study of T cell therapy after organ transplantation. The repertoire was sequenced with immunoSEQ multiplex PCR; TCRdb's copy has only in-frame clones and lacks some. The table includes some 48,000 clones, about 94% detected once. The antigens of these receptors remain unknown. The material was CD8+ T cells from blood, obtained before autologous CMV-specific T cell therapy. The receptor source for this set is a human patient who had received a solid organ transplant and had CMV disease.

The chain's CDR3 is CASSTTESYEQYF. Here the CDR3 DNA reads TGTGCCAGCAGTACGACAGAATCCTACGAGCAGTACTTC. The V gene is TRBV6-5, the J gene TRBJ2-7, with D tentatively TRBD1 (5 bases). There are 13 residues in the CDR3. Germline-derived CDR1 and CDR2 are MNHEY and SVGAGI. Deletions cut 5 bases from V and 1 base from J, with 9 bases between.

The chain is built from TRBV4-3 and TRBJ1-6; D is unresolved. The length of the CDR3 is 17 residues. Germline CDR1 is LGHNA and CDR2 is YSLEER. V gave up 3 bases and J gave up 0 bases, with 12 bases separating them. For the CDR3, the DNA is TGCGCCAGCAGCCAGGAATGGGTCGGCTCCTATAATTCACCCCTCCACTTT. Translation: CASSQEWVGSYNSPLHF.

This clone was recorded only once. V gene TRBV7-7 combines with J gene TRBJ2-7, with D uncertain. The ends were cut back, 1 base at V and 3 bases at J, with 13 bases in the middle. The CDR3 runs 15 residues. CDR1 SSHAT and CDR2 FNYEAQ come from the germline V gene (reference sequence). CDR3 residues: CASSLGPAVGYEQYF. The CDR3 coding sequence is TGTGCCAGCAGCTTAGGCCCCGCGGTAGGCTACGAGCAGTACTTC.

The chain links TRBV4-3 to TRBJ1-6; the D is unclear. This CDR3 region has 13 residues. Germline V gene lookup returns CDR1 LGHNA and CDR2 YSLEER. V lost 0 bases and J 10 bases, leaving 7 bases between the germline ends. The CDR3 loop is CASSQDGNSPLHF. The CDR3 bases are TGCGCCAGCAGCCAAGATGGCAACTCACCCCTCCACTTT.

CDR3 protein: CASSEEDRTSYNEQFF. The CDR3 DNA reads TGTGCCAGCAGTGAGGAGGACAGGACCTCCTACAATGAGCAGTTCTTC. The chain recombines TRBV6-4 with TRBJ2-1, with 7 positions matching TRBD1. The V and J ends lost 3 bases and 0 bases, in that order; junction bases with no gene match: 5. Germline CDR1 MRHNA, CDR2 SNTAGT. The CDR3 is 16 amino acids.

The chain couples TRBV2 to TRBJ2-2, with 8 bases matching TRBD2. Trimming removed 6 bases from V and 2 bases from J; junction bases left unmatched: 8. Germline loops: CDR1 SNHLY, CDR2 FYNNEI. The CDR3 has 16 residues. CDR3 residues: CASSDPTSANTGELFF. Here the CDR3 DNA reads TGTGCCAGCAGCGACCCGACTAGCGCAAACACCGGGGAGCTGTTTTTT. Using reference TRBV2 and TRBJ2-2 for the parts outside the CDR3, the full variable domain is EPEVTQTPSHQVTQMGQEVILRCVPISNHLYFYWYRQILGQKVEFLVSFYNNEISEKSEIFDDQFSVERPDGSNFTLKIRSTKLEDSAMYFCASSDPTSANTGELFFGEGSRLTVL.

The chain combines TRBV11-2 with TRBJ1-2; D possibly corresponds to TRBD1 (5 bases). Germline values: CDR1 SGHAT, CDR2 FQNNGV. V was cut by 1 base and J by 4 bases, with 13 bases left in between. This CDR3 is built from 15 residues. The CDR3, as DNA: TGTGCCAGCAGCTTAGTATCGGGGGGTGTCTATGGCTACACCTTC. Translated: CASSLVSGGVYGYTF.

The CDR3 protein is CAWSFGGQGTYEQYF. The CDR3 DNA reads as TGTGCCTGGAGTTTTGGGGGACAGGGGACCTACGAGCAGTACTTC. The chain recombines TRBV30 with TRBJ2-7; TRBD1 aligns across 10 bases. Trimming cost V 2 bases and J 2 bases; bases outside gene matches: 6. Germline assignment: CDR1 GTSNPN and CDR2 SVGIG (reference sequence). The CDR3 spans 15 residues. Full variable domain (remainder filled in from reference TRBV30 and TRBJ2-7): SQTIHQWPATLVQPVGSPLSLECTVEGTSNPNLYWYRQAAGRGLQLLFYSVGIGQISSEVPQNLSASRPQDRQFILSSKKLLLSDSGFYLCAWSFGGQGTYEQYFGPGTRLTVT.

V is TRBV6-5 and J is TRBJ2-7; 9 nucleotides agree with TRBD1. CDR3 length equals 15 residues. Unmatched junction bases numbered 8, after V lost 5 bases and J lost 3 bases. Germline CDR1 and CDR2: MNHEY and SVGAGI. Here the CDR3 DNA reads TGTGCCAGCAGTCCTGGGACAGGGAACCTCTACGAGCAGTACTTC. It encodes CASSPGTGNLYEQYF.

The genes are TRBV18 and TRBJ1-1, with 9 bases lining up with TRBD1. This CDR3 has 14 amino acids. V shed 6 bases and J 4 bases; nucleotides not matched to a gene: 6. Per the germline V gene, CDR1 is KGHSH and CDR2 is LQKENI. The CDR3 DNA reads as TGTGCCAGCTCCGGGACAGGGTTTACCACTGAAGCTTTCTTT. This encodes CASSGTGFTTEAFF.

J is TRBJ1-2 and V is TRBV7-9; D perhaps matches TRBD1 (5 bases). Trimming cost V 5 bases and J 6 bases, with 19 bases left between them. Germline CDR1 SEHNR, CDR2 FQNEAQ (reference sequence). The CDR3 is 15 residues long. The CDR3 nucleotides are TGTGCCAGCAGCCTAGGGGACGCACCCTTGGATGGCTACACCTTC. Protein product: CASSLGDAPLDGYTF. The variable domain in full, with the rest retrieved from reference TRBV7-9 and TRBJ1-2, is DTGVSQNPRHKITKRGQNVTFRCDPISEHNRLYWYRQTLGQGPEFLTYFQNEAQLEKSRLLSDRFSAERPKGSFSTLEIQRTEQGDSAMYLCASSLGDAPLDGYTFGSGTRLTVV.

The CDR3: CASRDTLGSGTGELFF. The CDR3 nucleotides read TGTGCCAGCAGGGACACCTTGGGAAGCGGCACCGGGGAGCTGTTTTTT. The rearrangement joins TRBV2 to TRBJ2-2; D might be TRBD1 or TRBD2, each matching 5 bases. The CDR3 loop spans 16 amino acids. Germline CDR1 SNHLY, CDR2 FYNNEI. Trimming removed 6 bases from V and 4 bases from J, with 18 bases in between.

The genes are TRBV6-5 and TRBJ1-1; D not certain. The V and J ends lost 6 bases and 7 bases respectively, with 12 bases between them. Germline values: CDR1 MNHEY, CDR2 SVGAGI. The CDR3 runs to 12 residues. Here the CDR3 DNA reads TGTGCCAGCAGCTTAATTGGAGGTGAAGCTTTCTTT. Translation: CASSLIGGEAFF.

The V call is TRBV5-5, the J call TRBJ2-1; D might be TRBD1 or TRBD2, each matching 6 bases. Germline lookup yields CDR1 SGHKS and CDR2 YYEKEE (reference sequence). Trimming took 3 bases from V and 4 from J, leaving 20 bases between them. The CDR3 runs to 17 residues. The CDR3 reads CASSSLEQGGIYNEQFF. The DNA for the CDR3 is TGTGCCAGCAGCTCCCTGGAACAGGGAGGTATATACAATGAGCAGTTCTTC.

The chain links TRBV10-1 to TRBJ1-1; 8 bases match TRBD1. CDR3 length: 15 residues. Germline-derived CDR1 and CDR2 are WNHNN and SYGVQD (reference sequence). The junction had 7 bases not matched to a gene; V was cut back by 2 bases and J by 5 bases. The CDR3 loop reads CASSEDGRGQTEAFF. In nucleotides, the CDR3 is TGCGCCAGCAGTGAGGACGGCAGGGGGCAAACTGAAGCTTTCTTT.

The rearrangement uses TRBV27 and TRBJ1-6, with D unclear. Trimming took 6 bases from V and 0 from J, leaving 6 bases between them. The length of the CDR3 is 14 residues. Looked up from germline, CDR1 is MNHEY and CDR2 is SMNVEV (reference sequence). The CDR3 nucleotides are TGTGCCAGCAGGATTAGCTCCTATAATTCACCCCTCCACTTT. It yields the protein CASRISSYNSPLHF.

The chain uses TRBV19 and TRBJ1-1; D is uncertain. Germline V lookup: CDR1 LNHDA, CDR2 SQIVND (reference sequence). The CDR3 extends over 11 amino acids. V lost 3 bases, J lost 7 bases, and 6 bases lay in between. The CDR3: CASSIGSEAFF. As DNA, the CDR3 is TGTGCCAGTAGTATTGGAAGTGAAGCTTTCTTT.

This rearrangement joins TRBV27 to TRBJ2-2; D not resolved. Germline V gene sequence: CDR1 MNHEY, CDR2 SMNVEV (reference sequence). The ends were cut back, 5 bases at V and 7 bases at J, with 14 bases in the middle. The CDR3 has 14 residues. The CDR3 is CASSRWADNGELFF. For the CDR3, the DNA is TGTGCCAGCAGTCGTTGGGCAGATAACGGGGAGCTGTTTTTT.

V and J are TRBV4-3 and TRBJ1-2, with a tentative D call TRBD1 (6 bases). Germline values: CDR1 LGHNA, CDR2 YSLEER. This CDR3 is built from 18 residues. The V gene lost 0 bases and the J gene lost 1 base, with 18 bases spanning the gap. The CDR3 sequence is CASSQDGEWVDSNYGYTF. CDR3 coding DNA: TGCGCCAGCAGCCAAGATGGCGAGTGGGTGGACAGTAACTATGGCTACACCTTC.

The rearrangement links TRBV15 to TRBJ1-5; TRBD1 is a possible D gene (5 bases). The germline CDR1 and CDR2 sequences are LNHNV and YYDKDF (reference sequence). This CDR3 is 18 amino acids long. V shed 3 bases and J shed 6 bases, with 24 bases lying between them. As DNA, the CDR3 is TGTGCCACCAGCAGGATACAGAGTGGGGCGCCTGGATCTCAGCCCCAGCATTTT. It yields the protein CATSRIQSGAPGSQPQHF. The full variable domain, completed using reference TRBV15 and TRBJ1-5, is DAMVIQNPRYQVTQFGKPVTLSCSQTLNHNVMYWYQQKSSQAPKLLFHYYDKDFNNEADTPDNFQSRRPNTSFCFLDIRSPGLGDTAMYLCATSRIQSGAPGSQPQHFGDGTRLSIL.

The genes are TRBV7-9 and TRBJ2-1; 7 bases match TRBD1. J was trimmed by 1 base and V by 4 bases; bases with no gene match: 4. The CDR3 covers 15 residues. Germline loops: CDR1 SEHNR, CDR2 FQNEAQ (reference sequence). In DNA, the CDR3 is TGTGCCAGCAGCTCTGACAGGGTTTCCTACAATGAGCAGTTCTTC. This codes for CASSSDRVSYNEQFF.